The source of this TCR beta chain is a study of T cell responses to AZD1222 COVID-19 vaccine. Germline CDR1 LGHNT, CDR2 FRNRAP. The V end was cut by 2 bases, the J end by 2 bases, with 12 bases between. The CDR3 sequence is 15 residues long. Produced via immunoSEQ multiplex PCR; TCRdb's table is partial and in-frame only. This sample has 130,000 to 150,000 clones, with 75% to 95% found just once. This receptor was identified in an adult in good health. The J gene is TRBJ2-5, the V gene TRBV12-5; D not certain. This specimen was peripheral blood, taken on day 0 of MenACWY control vaccination. CDR3 DNA sequence: TGTGCTAGTGGTTTGACAGACGGACCTCAAGAGACCCAGTACTTC. Translating it yields CASGLTDGPQETQYF.